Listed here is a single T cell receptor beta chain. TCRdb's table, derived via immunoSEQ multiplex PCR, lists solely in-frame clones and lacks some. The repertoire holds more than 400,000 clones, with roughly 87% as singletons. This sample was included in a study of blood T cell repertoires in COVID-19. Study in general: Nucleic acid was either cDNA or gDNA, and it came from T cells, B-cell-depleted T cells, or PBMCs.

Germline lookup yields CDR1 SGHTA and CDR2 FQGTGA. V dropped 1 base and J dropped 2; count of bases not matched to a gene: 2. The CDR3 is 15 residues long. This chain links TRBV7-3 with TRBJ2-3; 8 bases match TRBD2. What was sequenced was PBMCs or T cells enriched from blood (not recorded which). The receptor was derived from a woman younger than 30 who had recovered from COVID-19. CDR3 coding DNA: TGTGCCAGCAGCTTAAGCGGGGGGACCACAGATACGCAGTATTTT. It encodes CASSLSGGTTDTQYF. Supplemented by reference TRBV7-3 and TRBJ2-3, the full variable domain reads GAGVSQTPSNKVTEKGKYVELRCDPISGHTALYWYRQSLGQGPEFLIYFQGTGAADDSGLPNDRFFAVRPEGSVSTLKIQRTERGDSAVYLCASSLSGGTTDTQYFGPGTRLTVL.